A selection of T cell receptor beta chains follows, all from one sample in a study of resident and recirculating memory T cells in vitiligo. Some clones are missing from TCRdb's copy, which holds only in-frame ones; the method was immunoSEQ multiplex PCR. The sample has around 78,000 clones; under 95% are singletons. Input material: blood. The source is a male donor with vitiligo. Each CDR3 is given with its conserved first and last residue. The D gene is left open where the match is weak. Rows give clone size only sometimes, using once, few, many, or a class for an expanded clone.

D gene,clone size,J gene,V gene,CDR3 DNA,CDR3 protein
.,.,TRBJ1-3,TRBV10-3,TGTGCCATCAGTGAGGCTTCTACTCCCACCATATATTTT,CAISEASTPTIYF
TRBD2,.,TRBJ2-3,TRBV7-9,TGTGCCAGCAGTGGCACTGGACTAGCGGGAGGGACAGATACGCAGTATTTT,CASSGTGLAGGTDTQYF
.,.,TRBJ2-5,TRBV12-5,TGTGCTAGTGGTTTTAGTACCGGCAGGGAGACCCAGTACTTC,CASGFSTGRETQYF
.,.,TRBJ2-7,TRBV5-4,TGTGCCAGCAGCCTTTCTCCGGCAGGAAGCTCCTACGAGCAGTACTTC,CASSLSPAGSSYEQYF
TRBD2,.,TRBJ2-6,TRBV13,TGTGCCAGCAGCTTAGCACTAGCGGAGGGGGCCAACGTCCTGACTTTC,CASSLALAEGANVLTF
.,.,TRBJ2-7,TRBV21-1,TGTGCCAGCAGCAAAGACTCGGGGGGGGGCTACGAGCAGTACTTC,CASSKDSGGGYEQYF
.,once,TRBJ1-2,TRBV5-4,TGTGCCAGCAGCTTGTTGGCAGGGGAAACCTATGGCTACACCTTC,CASSLLAGETYGYTF
TRBD2,.,TRBJ2-1,TRBV4-1,TGCGCCAGCAGCCAAGGTCGAGCGGGGAGCTCCTACAATGAGCAGTTCTTC,CASSQGRAGSSYNEQFF
.,.,TRBJ2-1,TRBV27,TGTGCCAGCAGTTTATACCAGAGGGCTTACAATGAGCAGTTCTTC,CASSLYQRAYNEQFF
TRBD2,.,TRBJ2-2,TRBV27,TGTGCCAGCAGTTTGACTAGCGGTACTGCCGGGGAGCTGTTTTTT,CASSLTSGTAGELFF
.,once,TRBJ1-5,TRBV2,TGTGCCAGCAGTGAAGGCCGGGGAACCTTGCCCCAGCATTTT,CASSEGRGTLPQHF
.,once,TRBJ1-1,TRBV5-4,TGTGCCAGCGAAACCGGGGGGGTGAACACTGAAGCTTTCTTT,CASETGGVNTEAFF
TRBD1,.,TRBJ2-5,TRBV5-5,TGTGCCAGCAGCTTTGGACAGGGGAAAGAGACCCAGTACTTC,CASSFGQGKETQYF
.,.,TRBJ2-3,TRBV7-6,TGTGCCAGCAGTCAGAGTGGCGGGACTCCGTCTGATACGCAGTATTTT,CASSQSGGTPSDTQYF
TRBD2,.,TRBJ2-2,TRBV6-4,TGTGCCAGCAGGGTACTAGCGGGACCGAACACCGGGGAGCTGTTTTTT,CASRVLAGPNTGELFF
.,.,TRBJ2-4,TRBV7-8,TGTGCCAGCAGCGGAGGCGTAGACAAAAACATTCAGTACTTC,CASSGGVDKNIQYF
.,.,TRBJ2-7,TRBV7-2,TGTGCCAGCAGCTTAGCGTACAGTCAGGCGTACGAGCAGTACTTC,CASSLAYSQAYEQYF
TRBD1,.,TRBJ1-2,TRBV7-9,TGTGCCAGCAGCTTGGGACAGGGTGTCAACTATGGCTACACCTTC,CASSLGQGVNYGYTF
TRBD1,.,TRBJ2-7,TRBV5-1,TGCGCCAGCAGCTTGGGGGGGACAGGGGGTTACGAGCAGTACTTC,CASSLGGTGGYEQYF
TRBD2,.,TRBJ2-2,TRBV7-2,TGTGCCAGCAGCTGGACGGCGACTAGCGCCCTAAACACCGGGGAGCTGTTTTTT,CASSWTATSALNTGELFF
TRBD1,.,TRBJ1-1,TRBV7-2,TGTGCCAGCAGCAAAACAGGGGAGAAGGGTACTGAAGCTTTCTTT,CASSKTGEKGTEAFF
.,.,TRBJ1-1,TRBV7-6,TGTGCCAGCAGCTTAGGGCTCAACAGGGAAGCTTTCTTT,CASSLGLNREAFF
TRBD1,.,TRBJ1-1,TRBV5-1,TGCGCCAGCAGCCCCATGGGACAGGGGGCTAACACTGAAGCTTTCTTT,CASSPMGQGANTEAFF
.,.,TRBJ1-4,TRBV9,TGTGCCAGCAGCTCCCCAGATGAGGGTATGAATGAAAAACTGTTTTTT,CASSSPDEGMNEKLFF
TRBD1,.,TRBJ1-1,TRBV11-1,TGTGCCAGCAGCCCAAGTCTTGGACAGGTTCTGTTCGCTTTCTTT,CASSPSLGQVLFAFF
.,.,TRBJ2-7,TRBV10-2,TGCGCCAGCAGTGATCTGGCCGGGGGCTACGAGCAGTACTTC,CASSDLAGGYEQYF
.,once,TRBJ2-5,TRBV7-9,TGTGCCAGCAGCGACCTTGGAGTCCAAGAGACCCAGTACTTC,CASSDLGVQETQYF
.,.,TRBJ2-7,TRBV6-5,TGTGCCAGCGGGCTCGCGTCACTTCCTCCCTACGAGCAGTACTTC,CASGLASLPPYEQYF
TRBD1,few,TRBJ1-1,TRBV4-1,TGCGCCAGCAGCCGAGTGGACAGGAGAAACACTGAAGCTTTCTTT,CASSRVDRRNTEAFF
TRBD1,.,TRBJ2-7,TRBV19,TGTGCCAGTAGTCCCCAGACAGGGAGCTCCTACGAGCAGTACTTC,CASSPQTGSSYEQYF
.,once,TRBJ1-1,TRBV15,TGTGCCACCAGCAGAGATTTTCTAGGAGGGGACACTGAAGCTTTCTTT,CATSRDFLGGDTEAFF
.,.,TRBJ2-2,TRBV6-1,TGTGCCAGCAGTCCAGGAACCGCGAACACCGGGGAGCTGTTTTTT,CASSPGTANTGELFF
TRBD1,.,TRBJ1-1,TRBV6-1,TGTGCCAGCAGCTTAGGACAGGGGGAGAGTGAAGCTTTCTTT,CASSLGQGESEAFF
TRBD1,once,TRBJ2-7,TRBV5-5,TGTGCCAGCAGCACGCGGACAGGGGGCTCCTACGAGCAGTACTTC,CASSTRTGGSYEQYF
TRBD2,.,TRBJ2-4,TRBV5-1,TGCGCCAGCAGCGCAACAACCTCTAGCGGGAGCTTTCAGTACTTC,CASSATTSSGSFQYF
.,.,TRBJ1-3,TRBV27,TGTGCCAGCAGTTCCGAGGGGGTCGGCACCATATATTTT,CASSSEGVGTIYF
.,.,TRBJ1-1,TRBV4-3,TGCGCCAGCAGCGGCCAGGGGAACACTGAAGCTTTCTTT,CASSGQGNTEAFF
.,.,TRBJ2-1,TRBV6-6,TGTGCCAGCAGTTACTCCCGGCCCGATAGCGGGCAGTTCTTC,CASSYSRPDSGQFF
.,.,TRBJ2-1,TRBV6-5,TGTGCCAGCAGCTGGAGGCCTAGCTCCTACAATGAGCAGTTCTTC,CASSWRPSSYNEQFF
.,.,TRBJ1-2,TRBV4-1,TGCGCCAGCAGCCAACCTACCCAGGGTTTTGGTGGCTACACCTTC,CASSQPTQGFGGYTF
TRBD1,.,TRBJ1-1,TRBV7-9,TGTGCCAGCAGCTTAGGGGACAGTCGCACTGAAGCTTTCTTT,CASSLGDSRTEAFF